The 27 T cell receptor beta chains presented below share a single source sample, sequenced in a study of T cell responses to AZD1222 COVID-19 vaccine. Assay used: immunoSEQ multiplex PCR; TCRdb lists only in-frame clones, some missing. This table has 100,000 to 150,000 clones, around 90% appearing once. Specimen: peripheral blood, collected 28 days after the second AZD1222 dose. The receptors here all came from an adult who received the AZD1222 COVID-19 vaccine.

This sequence joins TRBV28 and TRBJ2-7; tentative D call: TRBD1 (6 bases). The germline V and J ends were trimmed by 1 base and 0 bases, with 10 bases remaining between them. Germline V gene data show CDR1 as MDHEN and CDR2 as SYDVKM. This CDR3 contains 15 residues. CDR3 loop: CASSLSGAASYEQYF. CDR3 bases: TGTGCCAGCAGTTTATCAGGGGCGGCCTCCTACGAGCAGTACTTC.

This CDR3 reads CASREGYSNQPQHF. In DNA, the CDR3 is TGTGCCAGCAGGGAGGGATATAGCAATCAGCCCCAGCATTTT. The chain combines TRBV2 with TRBJ1-5; D is ambiguous. V lost 6 bases and J 0 bases, leaving 9 bases between the germline ends. Germline values: CDR1 SNHLY, CDR2 FYNNEI. The CDR3 is 14 residues long.

The rearrangement uses TRBV4-3 and TRBJ1-4; tentatively, D is TRBD1 (5 bases). This CDR3 is built from 15 residues. From germline, CDR1 is LGHNA and CDR2 YSLEER. V gave up 1 base and J gave up 4 bases, with 10 bases separating them. The CDR3 bases are TGCGCCAGCAGCCAAGCGTATAGGGGTAATGAAAAACTGTTTTTT. The encoded protein is CASSQAYRGNEKLFF.

The chain combines TRBV5-6 with TRBJ2-2, with D possibly matching TRBD1 (6 bases). V was pared by 0 bases and J by 3 bases, with 9 bases between. CDR1 is SGHDT and CDR2 is YYEEEE in the germline V gene. The CDR3 spans 15 residues. The CDR3 reads CASSLGQVDTGELFF. The CDR3 DNA follows: TGTGCCAGCAGCTTGGGACAGGTAGACACCGGGGAGCTGTTTTTT. Filled out from reference TRBV5-6 and TRBJ2-2, the complete variable domain reads DAGVTQSPTHLIKTRGQQVTLRCSPKSGHDTVSWYQQALGQGPQFIFQYYEEEERQRGNFPDRFSGHQFPNYSSELNVNALLLGDSALYLCASSLGQVDTGELFFGEGSRLTVL.

The chain recombines TRBV10-1 with TRBJ2-2, with D unclear. The CDR3 length is 16 residues. Germline-derived CDR1 and CDR2 are WNHNN and SYGVQD (reference sequence). The V end lost 6 bases, the J end lost 0 bases, and 14 bases lay between the germline ends. CDR3 protein: CASRLSYSTNTGELFF. The DNA of the CDR3 is TGCGCCAGCAGGTTGAGTTACAGCACGAACACCGGGGAGCTGTTTTTT.

This chain links TRBV14 with TRBJ2-2; TRBD1 matches at 8 bases. The length of the CDR3 is 15 residues. Germline assignment: CDR1 SGHDN and CDR2 FVKESK. Trimming cost V 4 bases and J 5 bases; bases outside gene matches: 6. The DNA of the CDR3 is TGTGCCAGCAGCCTCGGACAGGGCCGGACCGGGGAGCTGTTTTTT. It translates to CASSLGQGRTGELFF.

The rearrangement links TRBV11-3 to TRBJ1-1; no firm D call. Germline lookup yields CDR1 SGHNT and CDR2 YENEEA. This CDR3 has 13 amino acids. Trimming removed 1 base at V and 6 bases at J, with 9 bases between. CDR3 region: CASSLAGRSEAFF. CDR3 sequence (DNA): TGTGCCAGCAGCTTAGCGGGCAGATCTGAAGCTTTCTTT.

The chain couples TRBV7-6 to TRBJ1-1; D is ambiguous. Trimming removed 6 bases at V and 0 bases at J, with 8 bases between. The germline gives CDR1 SGHVS, CDR2 FNYEAQ. The CDR3 has 13 residues. The CDR3 DNA reads TGTGCCAGCAGGAAACAGCTGAACACTGAAGCTTTCTTT. This encodes CASRKQLNTEAFF.

The genes are TRBV11-2 and TRBJ2-7; TRBD1 is a possible D gene (5 bases). The V end was cut by 1 base, the J end by 2 bases, with 12 bases between. CDR1 is SGHAT, CDR2 FQNNGV, per germline. This CDR3 contains 15 residues. The CDR3 nucleotides read TGTGCCAGCAGCTTAGTTCCAGGGAATACCTACGAGCAGTACTTC. Residues: CASSLVPGNTYEQYF.

The rearrangement joins TRBV2 to TRBJ2-2, with D perhaps TRBD1 (5 bases). There are 13 residues in the CDR3. CDR1 and CDR2 (germline): SNHLY, FYNNEI. Trimming cost V 5 bases and J 5 bases, with 9 bases left between them. In DNA form, the CDR3 reads TGTGCCAGCAGTCAGGGCCAAACCGGGGAGCTGTTTTTT. This encodes CASSQGQTGELFF.

J is TRBJ1-1 and V is TRBV19; 8 nucleotides align to TRBD1. This CDR3 has 16 amino acids. The ends lost 2 bases at V and 4 bases at J; junction bases unmatched: 9. Germline CDR1 LNHDA, CDR2 SQIVND (reference sequence). The CDR3 DNA follows: TGTGCCAGTAGTATACCGAGGACAGGGTTGGGCACTGAAGCTTTCTTT. Translating it yields CASSIPRTGLGTEAFF.

The chain links TRBV23-1 to TRBJ1-1; TRBD1 matches at 8 bases. TRBV23-1 counts as an open reading frame of uncertain function. The ends lost 2 bases at V and 10 bases at J; junction bases unmatched: 3. The CDR3 is 12 residues long. This chain's CDR3 is CASSQTGTGAFF. The CDR3 DNA reads TGCGCCAGCAGTCAAACCGGGACAGGAGCTTTCTTT.

The chain carries TRBV27 and TRBJ1-1; TRBD1 agrees at 8 bases. CDR1 and CDR2 from the germline V gene are MNHEY and SMNVEV (reference sequence). The CDR3 is made up of 18 amino acids. Trimming cost V 5 bases and J 6 bases; bases outside gene matches: 20. CDR3 residues: CASSPRSPQGGRIAEAFF. The CDR3 DNA follows: TGTGCCAGCAGTCCCCGCTCCCCACAGGGGGGCAGAATAGCTGAAGCTTTCTTT.

The chain is built from TRBV5-6 and TRBJ1-4; D not resolved. Germline loops: CDR1 SGHDT, CDR2 YYEEEE. V lost 2 bases, J lost 5 bases, and 13 bases lay in between. This CDR3 has 15 residues. CDR3 loop: CASSFRSYGNEKLFF. Written as DNA, the CDR3 is TGTGCCAGCAGCTTCAGGTCCTATGGGAATGAAAAACTGTTTTTT.

The V gene is TRBV3-1 (or the pseudogene TRBV3-2), the J gene TRBJ1-2; D not resolved. The CDR3 length is 15 residues. Trimming removed 0 bases from V and 4 bases from J, with 12 bases in between. Germline V lookup: CDR1 LGHDT, CDR2 YNNKEL (reference sequence). The DNA of the CDR3 is TGTGCCAGCAGCCAAGATCTGACTTACCGCTATGGCTACACCTTC. This encodes CASSQDLTYRYGYTF.

The chain has TRBV30 and TRBJ2-5; weak D call: TRBD2 (5 bases). Trimming shortened V by 0 bases and J by 4 bases, and 12 bases separated the two germline ends. CDR3 size: 14 residues. Per the germline V gene, CDR1 is GTSNPN and CDR2 is SVGIG (reference sequence). The CDR3 protein is CAWSVEVGRETQYF. For the CDR3, the DNA is TGTGCCTGGAGTGTGGAGGTAGGGCGAGAGACCCAGTACTTC.

The chain links TRBV19 to TRBJ1-1; TRBD1 agrees at 7 bases. The V gene end was trimmed by 5 bases and the J gene end by 1 base; junction bases not matched to a gene: 10. The CDR3 consists of 16 residues. Per the germline V gene, CDR1 is LNHDA and CDR2 is SQIVND (reference sequence). CDR3 sequence (DNA): TGTGCCAGTAGTCCGACAGGGATACCATGGAACACTGAAGCTTTCTTT. It yields the protein CASSPTGIPWNTEAFF.

J is TRBJ1-5 and V is TRBV2; TRBD1 agrees at 9 bases. This CDR3 region has 15 residues. CDR1 is SNHLY, CDR2 FYNNEI, per germline. V lost 1 base and J lost 6; bases outside the gene matches: 4. Here the CDR3 reads CASSEGDRVSQPQHF. CDR3 sequence (DNA): TGTGCCAGCAGTGAAGGGGACAGGGTCAGTCAGCCCCAGCATTTT.

This rearrangement joins TRBV9 to TRBJ2-7, with 7 nucleotides matching TRBD2. After removal of 0 bases from V and 0 bases from J, the junction contained 6 bases not matched to a gene. CDR1 and CDR2 (germline): SGDLS, YYNGEE. CDR3 length: 16 residues. CDR3 sequence: CASSVDPGGISYEQYF. The CDR3, as DNA: TGTGCCAGCAGCGTAGATCCGGGAGGTATCTCCTACGAGCAGTACTTC.

The genes are TRBV6-5 and TRBJ2-6, with D maybe TRBD1 (5 bases). The germline V gene has CDR1 MNHEY and CDR2 SVGAGI. Trimming removed 2 bases from V and 0 bases from J, with 8 bases in between. This CDR3 comprises 16 residues. CDR3 residues: CASSYGHSSGANVLTF. The CDR3 bases are TGTGCCAGCAGTTACGGACACTCCTCTGGGGCCAACGTCCTGACTTTC.

This rearrangement joins TRBV12-3 or TRBV12-4 to TRBJ1-2, with D unclear. V lost 6 bases to trimming and J lost 0 bases, with 8 bases between them. The CDR3 is 13 amino acids. The CDR3 DNA follows: TGTGCCAGCAGCTTAAGGACTAACTATGGCTACACCTTC. Its protein product is CASSLRTNYGYTF.

The chain employs TRBV28 and TRBJ1-4; 7 bases are shared with TRBD1. CDR3 length: 14 amino acids. Losses at the gene ends were 6 bases for V and 7 bases for J; bases not matched to a gene: 8. Per germline, CDR1 MDHEN and CDR2 SYDVKM. DNA for the CDR3: TGTGCCAGCAGCTTGACAGGGTCTAGTGAAAAACTGTTTTTT. Translation gives CASSLTGSSEKLFF.

The V gene is TRBV7-9, the J gene TRBJ2-2; 9 nucleotides align to TRBD1. The CDR3 consists of 14 residues. Germline-derived CDR1 and CDR2 are SEHNR and FQNEAQ (reference sequence). Losses at the gene ends were 6 bases for V and 6 bases for J; bases not matched to a gene: 5. CDR3 amino acids: CASRRDRAAGELFF. CDR3 nucleotides: TGTGCCAGCAGACGGGACAGGGCGGCCGGGGAGCTGTTTTTT.

This chain connects TRBV2 to TRBJ1-3; 8 positions match TRBD1. Germline assignment: CDR1 SNHLY and CDR2 FYNNEI. CDR3 length equals 15 residues. Trimming took 5 bases from V and 4 from J; bases not matched to a gene: 7. The CDR3 DNA is TGTGCCAGCAGTAAGGACAGGGTAGAAGGAAACACCATATATTTT. Protein product: CASSKDRVEGNTIYF.

This chain uses TRBV11-3 with TRBJ2-2, with 8 bases fitting TRBD2. J lost 6 bases, V lost 6 bases, and 12 bases had no gene match. Germline CDR1 and CDR2: SGHNT and YENEEA. The CDR3 is 16 amino acids. The CDR3 loop is CASSRARVAGPGELFF. In nucleotides, the CDR3 is TGTGCCAGCAGTCGAGCCAGGGTAGCGGGGCCCGGGGAGCTGTTTTTT.

This chain connects TRBV9 to TRBJ2-1; maybe TRBD1 (6 bases). V was clipped by 4 bases and J by 8 bases, with 16 bases between them. In germline, CDR1 is SGDLS, CDR2 YYNGEE. The CDR3 sequence is 14 residues long. Here the CDR3 reads CASSTRGHGDEQFF. For the CDR3, the DNA is TGTGCCAGCAGCACCAGGGGTCATGGGGATGAGCAGTTCTTC.

As regards this clone: Other DNA sequences in this specimen translate into the identical CDR3. The rearrangement joins TRBV18 to TRBJ1-2, with D perhaps TRBD1 (5 bases). The germline V and J ends were trimmed by 0 bases and 5 bases, with 10 bases remaining between them. Per the germline V gene, CDR1 is KGHSH and CDR2 is LQKENI. This CDR3 contains 14 residues. The CDR3 DNA follows: TGTGCCAGCTCACCACCGACAGAATCTTATGGCTACACCTTC. It yields the protein CASSPPTESYGYTF.